This entry lists 31 T cell receptor beta chains sequenced from one sample in a study of blood T cell repertoires in COVID-19 (dated by TCRdb to the early 2020s). The library relied on the immunoSEQ multiplex PCR assay. Entries here come from immuneACCESS through TCRdb and include only in-frame sequences with V and J called. Some clones fail to appear in such tables; in the studies checked, an unresolved V gene covers under half of the shortfall, and the cause of the remainder is unknown. The sample table shows approximately 300,000 clones, and 75% to 90% are seen once. The ten largest clones capture more than 3.5% of the sample. Sequenced input: PBMCs or T cells enriched from blood (not recorded which). These receptors all stem from a woman aged 25 to 39 who had recovered from COVID-19.

J is TRBJ1-3 and V is TRBV7-9; no definite D call. The ends were cut back, 5 bases at V and 0 bases at J, with 17 bases in the middle. The CDR3 has 17 amino acids. From germline, CDR1 is SEHNR and CDR2 FQNEAQ (reference sequence). The CDR3 region has the DNA TGTGCCAGCAGCACCCACAGCCTGAGGGTCTCTGGAAACACCATATATTTT. This sequence encodes CASSTHSLRVSGNTIYF.

The J gene is TRBJ2-1, the V gene TRBV19, with 12 bases aligning to TRBD1. The junction had 19 bases not matched to a gene; V was cut back by 7 bases and J by 12 bases. Germline V gene sequence: CDR1 LNHDA, CDR2 SQIVND (reference sequence). CDR3 length: 17 amino acids. The chain's CDR3 is CASNKVVGDRGLASQFF. In nucleotides, the CDR3 is TGTGCCAGTAACAAAGTGGTAGGGGACAGGGGGCTGGCGTCGCAGTTCTTC.

This chain uses TRBV10-3 with TRBJ1-1, with D perhaps TRBD1 (6 bases). CDR1 and CDR2 from the germline V gene are ENHRY and SYGVKD. V lost 4 bases and J 11 bases, leaving 26 bases between the germline ends. CDR3 length: 16 amino acids. Written as DNA, the CDR3 is TGTGCCATCAGTGCTCGGGTAGGACAGCCCTTAGGTGGGGCTTTCTTT. It codes for CAISARVGQPLGGAFF.

The sample holds a few counts of this clone. The rearrangement links TRBV6-5 to TRBJ1-2; D possibly corresponds to TRBD1 (5 bases). Germline V gives CDR1 MNHEY, CDR2 SVGAGI. V lost 5 bases, J lost 0 bases, and 13 bases lay in between. The CDR3 totals 15 residues. The CDR3 DNA reads TGTGCCAGCAGTAACAACAGGAGATCTAACTATGGCTACACCTTC. Protein product: CASSNNRRSNYGYTF.

This clone has only one observation. This chain joins TRBV2 and TRBJ2-1; the D gene is possibly TRBD2 (6 bases). Looked up from germline, CDR1 is SNHLY and CDR2 is FYNNEI. The CDR3 consists of 12 residues. This CDR3 reads CAGGLEYNEQFF. DNA of the CDR3: TGTGCGGGGGGACTGGAATACAATGAGCAGTTCTTC. The full variable domain, in which reference TRBV2 and TRBJ2-1 provide the parts outside the CDR3, is EPEVTQTPSHQVTQMGQEVILRCVPISNHLYFYWYRQILGQKVEFLVSFYNNEISEKSEIFDDQFSVERPDGSNFTLKIRSTKLEDSAMYFCAGGLEYNEQFFGPGTRLTVL.

This clone appeared once. The V and J genes are TRBV5-1 and TRBJ2-3; D perhaps matches TRBD1 (6 bases). V lost 0 bases, J lost 5 bases, and 22 bases lay in between. Germline V CDR1 and CDR2: SGHRS, YFSETQ. This CDR3 has 18 residues. The DNA for the CDR3 is TGCGCCAGCAGCTTGGTATTTGGGGGCTACTCGGGCGGAGATACGCAGTATTTT. Amino acids: CASSLVFGGYSGGDTQYF.

V usage is TRBV28 and J usage is TRBJ1-1, with D possibly matching TRBD1 (5 bases). The germline V and J ends were trimmed by 2 bases and 4 bases, with 14 bases remaining between them. CDR3 length: 15 residues. The germline gives CDR1 MDHEN, CDR2 SYDVKM. CDR3 sequence: CASSLAGPGGTEAFF. Written as DNA, the CDR3 is TGTGCCAGCAGTTTAGCGGGCCCGGGGGGCACTGAAGCTTTCTTT.

This clone occurred once. The CDR3 protein is CASSPRGWRETQYF. The CDR3, as DNA: TGTGCCAGCAGCCCACGGGGGTGGCGAGAGACCCAGTACTTC. The V gene is TRBV6-5, the J gene TRBJ2-5, with a weak D call TRBD2 (6 bases). This CDR3 has 14 amino acids. The ends were cut back, 6 bases at V and 4 bases at J, with 15 bases in the middle. Germline-derived CDR1 and CDR2 are MNHEY and SVGAGI.

The V and J genes are TRBV10-3 and TRBJ1-2; D unresolved. CDR3 length equals 13 residues. V was trimmed by 7 bases and J by 7 bases, leaving 16 bases between them. Germline V CDR1 and CDR2: ENHRY, SYGVKD. In nucleotides, the CDR3 is TGTGCCATCACCGATTCGCCTAAGAGTGGCTACACCTTC. Protein: CAITDSPKSGYTF.

The V gene is TRBV2, the J gene TRBJ1-2; TRBD1 is a possible D gene (5 bases). V dropped 4 bases and J dropped 4 bases, with 16 bases sitting between them. The CDR3 covers 15 residues. CDR1 is SNHLY and CDR2 is FYNNEI in the germline V gene. The chain's CDR3 is CASSVGVQVFYGYTF. CDR3 nucleotides: TGTGCCAGCAGTGTTGGGGTACAGGTCTTCTATGGCTACACCTTC.

The chain employs TRBV4-1 and TRBJ1-5; 7 positions match TRBD1. Germline CDR1 MGHRA, CDR2 YSYEKL. Trimming cost V 4 bases and J 0 bases; bases outside gene matches: 9. CDR3 length: 17 amino acids. CDR3 protein: CASSPTGQSYSNQPQHF. The CDR3 DNA reads as TGCGCCAGCAGCCCCACGGGACAGTCCTATAGCAATCAGCCCCAGCATTTT.

The genes are TRBV4-1 and TRBJ1-2, with TRBD1 matching 12 bases. Germline trimming cut 0 bases from V and 8 bases from J; bases unmatched to any gene: 7. The CDR3 consists of 16 residues. Germline V CDR1 and CDR2: MGHRA, YSYEKL. The CDR3: CASSQDLGTGGEGYTF. The DNA for the CDR3 is TGCGCCAGCAGCCAAGATCTAGGGACAGGGGGCGAAGGCTACACCTTC.

This chain joins TRBV28 and TRBJ1-1; D remains ambiguous. Germline CDR1 is MDHEN and CDR2 is SYDVKM. The CDR3 consists of 17 residues. Trimming pared 6 bases from V and 0 bases from J, leaving 20 bases between. In DNA, the CDR3 is TGTGCCAGCAGCTCCCCTGGTTTGTTGGGAGTGAACACTGAAGCTTTCTTT. Amino acids: CASSSPGLLGVNTEAFF.

This sequence joins TRBV5-1 and TRBJ1-2, with 7 bases that match TRBD1. Per germline, CDR1 SGHRS and CDR2 YFSETQ. The CDR3 has 14 amino acids. The V and J ends lost 4 bases and 2 bases, in that order; junction bases with no gene match: 5. The CDR3 nucleotides are TGCGCCAGCAGCCCAGGGACAGAAAACTATGGCTACACCTTC. Translation gives CASSPGTENYGYTF.

The rearrangement joins TRBV28 to TRBJ2-1, with 9 bases aligning to TRBD2. Per the germline V gene, CDR1 is MDHEN and CDR2 is SYDVKM. The CDR3 is 16 amino acids. The V segment lost 6 bases and the J segment 7 bases; nucleotides outside the gene matches: 13. Here the CDR3 reads CASSPRRLAGLNEQFF. As DNA, the CDR3 is TGTGCCAGCAGCCCAAGGAGGCTAGCGGGGCTGAATGAGCAGTTCTTC.

The chain links TRBV28 to TRBJ1-4, with 8 bases fitting TRBD1. Trimming cost V 10 bases and J 8 bases; bases outside gene matches: 9. Germline V gives CDR1 MDHEN, CDR2 SYDVKM. This CDR3 has 13 amino acids. The CDR3 is CATKRTGPEKLFF. The DNA for the CDR3 is TGTGCCACTAAACGGACAGGGCCAGAAAAACTGTTTTTT. The full variable domain, with the rest looked up from reference TRBV28 and TRBJ1-4, is DVKVTQSSRYLVKRTGEKVFLECVQDMDHENMFWYRQDPGLGLRLIYFSYDVKMKEKGDIPEGYSVSREKKERFSLILESASTNQTSMYLCATKRTGPEKLFFGSGTQLSVL.

The chain employs TRBV19 and TRBJ1-4, with 9 bases lining up with TRBD1. J gave up 7 bases and V 4 bases, and 7 bases lay outside the gene matches. The CDR3 sequence is 15 residues long. In germline, CDR1 is LNHDA, CDR2 SQIVND (reference sequence). The DNA of the CDR3 is TGTGCCAGTAGTACCCGGGACAGGGCAACTGAAAAACTGTTTTTT. Protein sequence: CASSTRDRATEKLFF.

This clone was recorded only once. The V gene is TRBV7-8, the J gene TRBJ2-7; D possibly corresponds to TRBD1 (5 bases). V was clipped by 0 bases and J by 4 bases, with 13 bases between them. Germline V gene lookup returns CDR1 SGHVS and CDR2 FQNEAQ. This CDR3 region has 15 residues. For the CDR3, the DNA is TGTGCCAGCAGCTTAGCCCCCGGCAGGGATTACGAGCAGTACTTC. This encodes CASSLAPGRDYEQYF.

The chain links TRBV15 to TRBJ1-2, with D possibly TRBD1 on 6 matching bases. V was shortened by 1 base and J by 4 bases, with 7 bases between the two germline ends. This CDR3 contains 13 residues. The germline V gene has CDR1 LNHNV and CDR2 YYDKDF (reference sequence). The CDR3 protein is CATSRGQAYGYTF. CDR3 in DNA: TGTGCCACCAGCAGAGGACAGGCCTATGGCTACACCTTC.

The sample holds a few counts of this clone. The J gene is TRBJ1-2, the V gene TRBV19; 7 positions agree with TRBD1. Germline values: CDR1 LNHDA, CDR2 SQIVND (reference sequence). CDR3 length: 12 amino acids. Trimming cost V 5 bases and J 8 bases; bases outside gene matches: 5. Here the CDR3 reads CASSVRQGGYTF. The CDR3 DNA reads as TGTGCCAGTAGTGTTAGACAGGGCGGCTACACCTTC.

V gene TRBV9 combines with J gene TRBJ2-2, with 7 positions matching TRBD1. The V segment lost 4 bases and the J segment 4 bases; nucleotides outside the gene matches: 7. Germline CDR1 SGDLS, CDR2 YYNGEE. The CDR3 is 15 amino acids. The CDR3 DNA reads as TGTGCCAGCAGCCTAGACAGGGCGGGCACCGGGGAGCTGTTTTTT. Translating gives CASSLDRAGTGELFF.

The rearrangement links TRBV19 to TRBJ2-3; 8 bases fit TRBD2. Losses at the gene ends were 3 bases for V and 3 bases for J; bases not matched to a gene: 5. Germline V gene data show CDR1 as LNHDA and CDR2 as SQIVND (reference sequence). CDR3 length: 15 residues. The CDR3: CASSIRPSGTDTQYF. Written as DNA, the CDR3 is TGTGCCAGTAGTATTAGGCCTAGCGGGACAGATACGCAGTATTTT.

CDR3 DNA: TGTGCCATCAGTGAAAAACTAGCGGGAGTTACCTCCTACGAGCAGTACTTC. Translated: CAISEKLAGVTSYEQYF. The chain uses TRBV10-3 and TRBJ2-7; 11 bases agree with TRBD2. Germline CDR1 and CDR2: ENHRY and SYGVKD. The CDR3 extends over 17 amino acids. The trim removed 3 bases at V and 0 bases at J, leaving 7 bases unmatched.

The chain has TRBV5-1 and TRBJ2-7, with TRBD2 as a possible D gene (5 bases). Trimming took 3 bases from V and 0 from J, leaving 10 bases between them. CDR3 length: 14 amino acids. Germline CDR1 and CDR2: SGHRS and YFSETQ. CDR3 nucleotides: TGCGCCAGCAGCTCCAGCACTAGCTCCTACGAGCAGTACTTC. Protein sequence: CASSSSTSSYEQYF.

The chain employs TRBV5-4 and TRBJ2-3, with 8 bases matching TRBD1. V trimming: 5 bases; J trimming: 2 bases; junction bases outside the gene matches: 10. The CDR3 totals 16 residues. Germline loops: CDR1 SGHNT, CDR2 YYREEE (reference sequence). In DNA, the CDR3 is TGTGCCAGCAGAGTGAGGTCAGGGGGCCTCACAGATACGCAGTATTTT. This translates into CASRVRSGGLTDTQYF. Full variable domain (outside the CDR3, taken from reference TRBV5-4 and TRBJ2-3): ETGVTQSPTHLIKTRGQQVTLRCSSQSGHNTVSWYQQALGQGPQFIFQYYREEENGRGNFPPRFSGLQFPNYSSELNVNALELDDSALYLCASRVRSGGLTDTQYFGPGTRLTVL.

This sequence joins TRBV7-9 and TRBJ1-5; tentatively, D is TRBD1 (5 bases). V lost 4 bases to trimming and J lost 2 bases, with 9 bases between them. The CDR3 runs to 14 residues. Germline loops: CDR1 SEHNR, CDR2 FQNEAQ (reference sequence). CDR3 loop: CASSSGGGNQPQHF. For the CDR3, the DNA is TGTGCCAGCAGCTCCGGGGGGGGCAATCAGCCCCAGCATTTT.

V and J are TRBV27 and TRBJ1-2; perhaps TRBD1 as D (6 bases). V dropped 2 bases and J dropped 0 bases, with 13 bases sitting between them. Per germline, CDR1 MNHEY and CDR2 SMNVEV (reference sequence). The CDR3 loop spans 16 amino acids. The CDR3 nucleotides are TGTGCCAGCAGTTTAACCTCCAGGGGAGCTAACTATGGCTACACCTTC. This gives the protein CASSLTSRGANYGYTF.

The chain couples TRBV19 to TRBJ2-7, with a tentative D call TRBD2 (6 bases). The CDR3 has 15 amino acids. In germline, CDR1 is LNHDA, CDR2 SQIVND (reference sequence). The V end was cut by 4 bases, the J end by 6 bases, with 19 bases between. Here the CDR3 reads CASSKGDSKDREQYF. The DNA of the CDR3 is TGTGCCAGTAGTAAAGGGGACTCAAAGGACCGCGAGCAGTACTTC.

The V gene is TRBV15, the J gene TRBJ1-1; 8 bases agree with TRBD1. Losses at the gene ends were 0 bases for V and 9 bases for J; bases not matched to a gene: 6. CDR3 length: 14 residues. CDR1 and CDR2 from the germline V gene are LNHNV and YYDKDF (reference sequence). The CDR3: CATSRDRGRVQAFF. The CDR3 nucleotides read TGTGCCACCAGCAGAGACAGGGGGCGCGTACAAGCTTTCTTT.

This rearrangement joins TRBV7-8 to TRBJ1-5; 8 bases are a match to TRBD1. Looked up from germline, CDR1 is SGHVS and CDR2 is FQNEAQ. J gave up 6 bases and V 2 bases, and 15 bases lay outside the gene matches. The CDR3 is 18 amino acids. In nucleotides, the CDR3 is TGTGCCAGCAGCTTAATCCGACAGGGGAGGGGTAGGGGTCAGCCCCAGCATTTT. Translation: CASSLIRQGRGRGQPQHF.

The chain is built from TRBV27 and TRBJ2-1; 10 nucleotides agree with TRBD2. The CDR3 contains 17 residues. With 6 bases clipped from V and 1 base from J, the junction kept 9 bases outside the gene matches. CDR1 and CDR2 (germline): MNHEY, SMNVEV (reference sequence). In DNA, the CDR3 is TGTGCCAGCAGGACTGGGATAGCGGGAGGTTCCTACAATGAGCAGTTCTTC. It codes for CASRTGIAGGSYNEQFF.